The source of this T cell receptor beta chain is a study of blood T cells in healthy people across ages. The study, taken as a whole, reports: Long-lived donors carried more naive CD4+ cells and greater diversity than aged donors.

A second PCR, run for about 6 to 11 cycles, used a sample-barcoded 5' primer plus a J-beta primer mix. TCRdb itself ran the 5' RACE reads through MiXCR, one entry per CDR3 protein. This repertoire shows around 1.5 million distinct CDR3 sequences, around 42% found once; its top ten account for roughly 8.2%. Many counts were recorded for this clonotype. Its antigen remains unknown. J was trimmed by 4 bases and V by 0 bases; bases with no gene match: 6. Per the germline V gene, CDR1 is MNHEY and CDR2 is SVGAGI. The CDR3 spans 15 residues. This TCR came from a young woman in good health. V is TRBV6-5 and J is TRBJ2-7; 7 positions agree with TRBD1. Sample: blood. CDR3 amino acids: CASSYSATGRYEQYF. CDR3 DNA sequence: TGTGCCAGCAGTTACTCTGCGACAGGGCGTTACGAGCAGTACTTC.